This T cell receptor (beta chain) is from a study of shared clonotypes between healthy human individuals. This clone showed up just once. Its antigen is not known. Overall study findings and caveats: In this cohort, only blood was sampled, and tissue repertoires likely differ.

As handled by the study authors: Quality scores were absent from the junction-only immunoSEQ sequences, so filtering differed. Profiling relied on immunoSEQ multiplex PCR, and the TCRdb table lists in-frame clones only, not all of them. V and J calls and clone size are those listed in that table; D and trimming were worked out from the DNA. The sample contains some 360,000 clones, around four fifths of which appear only once. Trimming at V came to 5 bases and at J to 9 bases, leaving 8 bases not matched to a gene. The germline V gene has CDR1 SGHTA and CDR2 FQGNSA. The CDR3 loop spans 16 amino acids.

V and J are TRBV7-2 and TRBJ2-1; 15 bases are a match to TRBD2. The sequence was obtained from a man aged 30 to 45 in good health. Sequenced material: memory CD4+ T cells sorted from blood. Regarding subset: CD45RA-negative fraction. The CDR3 DNA sequence: TGTGCCAGCAGCGCCAGGACTAGCGGGAGGGCCAGTGAGCAGTTCTTC. It translates to CASSARTSGRASEQFF.